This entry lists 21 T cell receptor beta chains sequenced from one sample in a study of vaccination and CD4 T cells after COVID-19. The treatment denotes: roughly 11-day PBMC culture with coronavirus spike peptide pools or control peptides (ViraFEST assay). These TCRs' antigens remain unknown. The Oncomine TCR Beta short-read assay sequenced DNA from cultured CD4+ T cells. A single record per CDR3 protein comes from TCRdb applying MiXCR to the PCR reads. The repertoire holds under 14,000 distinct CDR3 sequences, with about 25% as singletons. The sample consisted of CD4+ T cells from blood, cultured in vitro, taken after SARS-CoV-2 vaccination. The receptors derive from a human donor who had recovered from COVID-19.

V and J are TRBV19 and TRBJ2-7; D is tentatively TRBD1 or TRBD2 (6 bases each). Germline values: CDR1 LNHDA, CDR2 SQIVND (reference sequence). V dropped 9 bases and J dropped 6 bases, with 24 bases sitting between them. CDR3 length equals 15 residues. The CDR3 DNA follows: TGTGCCAGCAGCCAAGGGGGTGGACTACCTTCCGAGCAGTACTTC. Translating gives CASSQGGGLPSEQYF.

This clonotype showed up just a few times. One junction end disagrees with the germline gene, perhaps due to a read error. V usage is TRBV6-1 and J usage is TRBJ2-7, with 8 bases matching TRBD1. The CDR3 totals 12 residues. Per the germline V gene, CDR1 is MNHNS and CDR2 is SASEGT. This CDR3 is CASTGGSSEQYF. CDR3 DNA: TGTGCCAGCACAGGGGGCTCCTCCGAGCAGTACTTC.

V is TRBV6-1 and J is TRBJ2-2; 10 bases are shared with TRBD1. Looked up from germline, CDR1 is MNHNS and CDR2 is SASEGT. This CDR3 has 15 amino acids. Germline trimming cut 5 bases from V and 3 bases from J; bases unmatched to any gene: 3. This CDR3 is CASSTGTGDTGELFF. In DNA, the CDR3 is TGTGCCAGCAGTACCGGGACAGGGGACACCGGGGAGCTGTTTTTT.

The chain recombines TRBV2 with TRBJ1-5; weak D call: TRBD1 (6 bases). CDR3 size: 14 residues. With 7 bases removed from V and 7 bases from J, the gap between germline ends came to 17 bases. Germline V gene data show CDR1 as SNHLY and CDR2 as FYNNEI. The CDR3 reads CASNREQGVQPQHF. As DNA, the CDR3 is TGTGCCAGCAATCGGGAACAGGGCGTACAGCCCCAGCATTTT.

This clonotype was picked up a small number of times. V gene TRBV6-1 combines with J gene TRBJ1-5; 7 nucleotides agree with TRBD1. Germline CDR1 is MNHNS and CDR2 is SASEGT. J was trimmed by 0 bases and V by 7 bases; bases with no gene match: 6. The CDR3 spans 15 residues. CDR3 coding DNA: TGTGCCAGCAAGGACAGGACGTATAGCAATCAGCCCCAGCATTTT. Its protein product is CASKDRTYSNQPQHF.

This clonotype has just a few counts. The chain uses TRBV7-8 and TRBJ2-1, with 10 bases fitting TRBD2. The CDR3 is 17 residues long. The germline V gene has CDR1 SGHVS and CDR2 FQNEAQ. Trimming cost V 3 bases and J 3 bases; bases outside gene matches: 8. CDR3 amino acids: CASSFTSGTTDYNEQFF. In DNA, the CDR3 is TGTGCCAGCAGCTTCACTAGCGGGACGACGGACTACAATGAGCAGTTCTTC.

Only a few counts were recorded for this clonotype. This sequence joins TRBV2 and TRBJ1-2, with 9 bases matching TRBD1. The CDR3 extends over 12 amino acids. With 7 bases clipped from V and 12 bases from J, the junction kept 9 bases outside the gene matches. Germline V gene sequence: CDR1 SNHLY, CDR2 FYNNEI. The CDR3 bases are TGTGCCAGCATGGGGACAGGGAGTATGGACACCTTC. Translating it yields CASMGTGSMDTF.

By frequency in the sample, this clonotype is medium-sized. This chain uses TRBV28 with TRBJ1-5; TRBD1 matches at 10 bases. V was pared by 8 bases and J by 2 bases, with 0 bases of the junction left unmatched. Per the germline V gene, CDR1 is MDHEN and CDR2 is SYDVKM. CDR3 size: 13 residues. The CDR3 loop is CASGTGGNQPQHF. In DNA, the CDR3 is TGTGCCAGCGGGACAGGGGGCAATCAGCCCCAGCATTTT.

The CDR3 protein is CAVLGKNIQYF. The CDR3 nucleotides read TGTGCCGTTCTTGGCAAAAACATTCAGTACTTC. The chain links TRBV6-1 to TRBJ2-4; D gene uncertain. The CDR3 runs 11 residues. The V end was cut by 11 bases, the J end by 3 bases, with 8 bases between. Germline lookup yields CDR1 MNHNS and CDR2 SASEGT.

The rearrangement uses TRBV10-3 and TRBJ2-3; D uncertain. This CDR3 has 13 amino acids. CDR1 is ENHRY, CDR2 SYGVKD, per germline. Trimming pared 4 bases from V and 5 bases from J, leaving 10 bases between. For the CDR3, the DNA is TGTGCCATCAGTGGCCACGGGCGAGATACGCAGTATTTT. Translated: CAISGHGRDTQYF.

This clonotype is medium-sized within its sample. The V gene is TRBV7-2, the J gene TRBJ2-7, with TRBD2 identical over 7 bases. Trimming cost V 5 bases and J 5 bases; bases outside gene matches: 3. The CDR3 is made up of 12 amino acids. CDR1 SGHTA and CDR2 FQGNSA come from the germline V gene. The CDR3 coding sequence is TGTGCCAGCAGCCGACTAGCAGACGAGCAGTACTTC. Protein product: CASSRLADEQYF.

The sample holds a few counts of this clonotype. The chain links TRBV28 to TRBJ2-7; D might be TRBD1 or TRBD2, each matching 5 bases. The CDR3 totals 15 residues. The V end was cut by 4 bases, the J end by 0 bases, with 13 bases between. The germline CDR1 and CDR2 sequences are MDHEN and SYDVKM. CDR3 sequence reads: CASSSRDLSSYEQYF. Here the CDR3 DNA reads TGTGCCAGCAGTTCCCGGGACCTTAGCTCCTACGAGCAGTACTTC.

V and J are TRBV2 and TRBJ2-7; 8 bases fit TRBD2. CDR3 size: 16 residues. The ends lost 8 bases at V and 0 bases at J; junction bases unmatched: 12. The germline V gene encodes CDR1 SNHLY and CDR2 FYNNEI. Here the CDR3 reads CASGGGGRSSSYEQYF. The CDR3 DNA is TGTGCCAGCGGTGGCGGGGGGAGATCAAGCTCCTACGAGCAGTACTTC.

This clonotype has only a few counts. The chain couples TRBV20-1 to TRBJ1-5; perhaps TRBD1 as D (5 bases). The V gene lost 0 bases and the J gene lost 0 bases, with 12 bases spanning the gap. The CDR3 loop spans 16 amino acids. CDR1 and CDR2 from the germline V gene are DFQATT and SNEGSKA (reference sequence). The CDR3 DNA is TGCAGTGCTAGAGACCCGGGACGGTATAGCAATCAGCCCCAGCATTTT. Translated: CSARDPGRYSNQPQHF.

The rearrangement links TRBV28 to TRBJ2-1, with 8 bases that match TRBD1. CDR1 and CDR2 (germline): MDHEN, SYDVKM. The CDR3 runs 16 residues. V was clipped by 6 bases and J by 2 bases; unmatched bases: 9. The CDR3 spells CASRSTGDGTYNEQFF. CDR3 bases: TGTGCCAGCAGATCGACAGGGGATGGAACCTACAATGAGCAGTTCTTC. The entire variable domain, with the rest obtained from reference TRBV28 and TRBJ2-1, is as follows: DVKVTQSSRYLVKRTGEKVFLECVQDMDHENMFWYRQDPGLGLRLIYFSYDVKMKEKGDIPEGYSVSREKKERFSLILESASTNQTSMYLCASRSTGDGTYNEQFFGPGTRLTVL.

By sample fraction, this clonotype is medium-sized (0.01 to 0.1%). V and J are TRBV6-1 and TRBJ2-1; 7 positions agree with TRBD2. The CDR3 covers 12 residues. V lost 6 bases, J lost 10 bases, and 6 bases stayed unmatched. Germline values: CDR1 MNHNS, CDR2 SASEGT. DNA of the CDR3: TGTGCCAGCAGGACTAGCTTTTACGAGCAGTTCTTC. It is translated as CASRTSFYEQFF.

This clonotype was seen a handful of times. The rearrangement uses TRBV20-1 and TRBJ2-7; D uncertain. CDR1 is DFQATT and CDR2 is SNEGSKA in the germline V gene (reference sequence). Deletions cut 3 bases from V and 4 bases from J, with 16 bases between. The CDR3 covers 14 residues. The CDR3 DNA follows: TGCAGTGCTAGGTCTCGGCCGGGTCATTACGAGCAGTACTTC. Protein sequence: CSARSRPGHYEQYF.

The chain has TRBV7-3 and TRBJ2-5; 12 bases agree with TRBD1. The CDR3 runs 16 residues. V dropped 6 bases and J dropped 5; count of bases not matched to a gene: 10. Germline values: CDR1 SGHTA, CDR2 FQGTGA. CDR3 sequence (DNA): TGTGCCAGCAGTTCAGGAGGGACAGGGGGCCGGGAGACCCAGTACTTC. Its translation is CASSSGGTGGRETQYF.

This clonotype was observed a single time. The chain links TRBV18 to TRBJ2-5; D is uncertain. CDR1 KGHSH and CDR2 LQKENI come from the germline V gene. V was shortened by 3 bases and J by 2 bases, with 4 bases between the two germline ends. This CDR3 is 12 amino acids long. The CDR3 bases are TGTGCCAGCTCACCGTCACAAGAGACCCAGTACTTC. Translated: CASSPSQETQYF.

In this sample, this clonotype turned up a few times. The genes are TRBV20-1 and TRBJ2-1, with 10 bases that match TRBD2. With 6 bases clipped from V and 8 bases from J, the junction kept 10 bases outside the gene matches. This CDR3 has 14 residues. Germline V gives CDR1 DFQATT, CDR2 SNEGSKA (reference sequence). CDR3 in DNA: TGCAGTGCGCAAAGGAGCGGGGGGGAGGATGAGCAGTTCTTC. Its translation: CSAQRSGGEDEQFF.

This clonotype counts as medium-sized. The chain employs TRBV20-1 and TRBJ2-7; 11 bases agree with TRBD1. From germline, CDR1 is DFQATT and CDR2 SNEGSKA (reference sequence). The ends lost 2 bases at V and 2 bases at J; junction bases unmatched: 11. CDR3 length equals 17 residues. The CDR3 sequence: CSARPLAGQGGPYEQYF. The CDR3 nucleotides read TGCAGTGCTAGACCGTTAGCGGGACAGGGGGGTCCCTACGAGCAGTACTTC.